The source of this TCR beta chain is a study of T cells expressing NK-cell markers. Study-level background: In the group of eight sequenced donors, seven were HCMV-seropositive and one was seronegative. Study-wide points: In a few donors, dominant clonotypes made up about 25-60.1% of CD3+CD56-NKG2C+ cells. Several donors showed dominant NKG2C+ clonotypes comprising roughly 1.0-7.5% of their CD8+ T cells.

Details on this clonotype: Its antigen remains unknown.

What made the TCR beta cDNA was 5'RACE template switching with UMIs. Each CDR3 protein gets one entry in TCRdb, which reprocessed the 5' RACE reads and gives no DNA. The repertoire table contains about 440,000 distinct CDR3 sequences. The CDR3 runs 13 residues. Germline V gene data show CDR1 as SGHRS and CDR2 as YFSETQ. This chain connects TRBV5-1 to TRBJ1-4; TCRdb selects TRBD1, and the lack of DNA leaves this call unchecked. The TCR sequence derives from a woman between 18 and 70 years old in good health. The sequenced material came from blood T cells: a sorted CD56 or NKG2C T cell subset, CD4+ or CD8+ T cells, or bulk PBMC T cells (not recorded which). The chain's CDR3 is CASSAPGGEKLFF.